Detailed here is one T cell receptor (beta chain). Its specificity is unknown. This entry belongs to a study of Ad26.COV2.S vaccination and SARS-CoV-2 variants. The study, taken as a whole, reports: Breadth and depth estimates from TCRs may understate total T cell responses. CD8+ and CD4+ T cells specific for spike reportedly responded with substantial breadth after vaccination.

Assay: immunoSEQ multiplex PCR; the TCRdb copy retains only in-frame clones and omits some. The sample carries about 680,000 clones, roughly 90% recorded once. Treatment in this sample: around 19 received Ad26.COV2.S at low or high dose, single or two shots; five or six received placebo; per-sample allocation not given. Collection of the samples took place on day 63 after the first injection of vaccine or placebo. Adults aged 18-55 years in Boston included the donor. Trimming at V came to 6 bases and at J to 8 bases, leaving 5 bases not matched to a gene. The CDR3 contains 13 residues. Germline lookup yields CDR1 SGHTA and CDR2 FQGNSA.

The sequences come from peripheral blood, collected in a trial of Ad26.COV2.S vaccine versus placebo. This receptor was identified in a person aged 18 to 65 who received the Ad26.COV2.S COVID-19 vaccine or a placebo. V and J are TRBV7-2 and TRBJ1-4; 8 bases are shared with TRBD1. The CDR3 DNA follows: TGTGCCAGCAGGGACAGGGTTGGGGAAAAACTGTTTTTT. Encoded protein: CASRDRVGEKLFF.